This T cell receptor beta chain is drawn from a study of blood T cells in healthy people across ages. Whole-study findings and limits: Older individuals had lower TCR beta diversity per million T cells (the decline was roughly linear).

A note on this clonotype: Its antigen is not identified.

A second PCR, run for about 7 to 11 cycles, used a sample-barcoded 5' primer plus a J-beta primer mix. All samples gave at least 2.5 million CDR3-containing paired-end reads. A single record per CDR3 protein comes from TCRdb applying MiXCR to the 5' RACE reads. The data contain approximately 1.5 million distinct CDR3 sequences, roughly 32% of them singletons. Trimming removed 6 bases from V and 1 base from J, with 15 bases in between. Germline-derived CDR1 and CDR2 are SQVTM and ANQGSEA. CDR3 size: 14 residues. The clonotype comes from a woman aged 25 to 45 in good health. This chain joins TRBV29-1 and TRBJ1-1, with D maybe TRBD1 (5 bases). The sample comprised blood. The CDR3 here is CSVTKSGTNTEAFF. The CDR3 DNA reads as TGCAGCGTGACAAAATCCGGGACGAACACTGAAGCTTTCTTT.